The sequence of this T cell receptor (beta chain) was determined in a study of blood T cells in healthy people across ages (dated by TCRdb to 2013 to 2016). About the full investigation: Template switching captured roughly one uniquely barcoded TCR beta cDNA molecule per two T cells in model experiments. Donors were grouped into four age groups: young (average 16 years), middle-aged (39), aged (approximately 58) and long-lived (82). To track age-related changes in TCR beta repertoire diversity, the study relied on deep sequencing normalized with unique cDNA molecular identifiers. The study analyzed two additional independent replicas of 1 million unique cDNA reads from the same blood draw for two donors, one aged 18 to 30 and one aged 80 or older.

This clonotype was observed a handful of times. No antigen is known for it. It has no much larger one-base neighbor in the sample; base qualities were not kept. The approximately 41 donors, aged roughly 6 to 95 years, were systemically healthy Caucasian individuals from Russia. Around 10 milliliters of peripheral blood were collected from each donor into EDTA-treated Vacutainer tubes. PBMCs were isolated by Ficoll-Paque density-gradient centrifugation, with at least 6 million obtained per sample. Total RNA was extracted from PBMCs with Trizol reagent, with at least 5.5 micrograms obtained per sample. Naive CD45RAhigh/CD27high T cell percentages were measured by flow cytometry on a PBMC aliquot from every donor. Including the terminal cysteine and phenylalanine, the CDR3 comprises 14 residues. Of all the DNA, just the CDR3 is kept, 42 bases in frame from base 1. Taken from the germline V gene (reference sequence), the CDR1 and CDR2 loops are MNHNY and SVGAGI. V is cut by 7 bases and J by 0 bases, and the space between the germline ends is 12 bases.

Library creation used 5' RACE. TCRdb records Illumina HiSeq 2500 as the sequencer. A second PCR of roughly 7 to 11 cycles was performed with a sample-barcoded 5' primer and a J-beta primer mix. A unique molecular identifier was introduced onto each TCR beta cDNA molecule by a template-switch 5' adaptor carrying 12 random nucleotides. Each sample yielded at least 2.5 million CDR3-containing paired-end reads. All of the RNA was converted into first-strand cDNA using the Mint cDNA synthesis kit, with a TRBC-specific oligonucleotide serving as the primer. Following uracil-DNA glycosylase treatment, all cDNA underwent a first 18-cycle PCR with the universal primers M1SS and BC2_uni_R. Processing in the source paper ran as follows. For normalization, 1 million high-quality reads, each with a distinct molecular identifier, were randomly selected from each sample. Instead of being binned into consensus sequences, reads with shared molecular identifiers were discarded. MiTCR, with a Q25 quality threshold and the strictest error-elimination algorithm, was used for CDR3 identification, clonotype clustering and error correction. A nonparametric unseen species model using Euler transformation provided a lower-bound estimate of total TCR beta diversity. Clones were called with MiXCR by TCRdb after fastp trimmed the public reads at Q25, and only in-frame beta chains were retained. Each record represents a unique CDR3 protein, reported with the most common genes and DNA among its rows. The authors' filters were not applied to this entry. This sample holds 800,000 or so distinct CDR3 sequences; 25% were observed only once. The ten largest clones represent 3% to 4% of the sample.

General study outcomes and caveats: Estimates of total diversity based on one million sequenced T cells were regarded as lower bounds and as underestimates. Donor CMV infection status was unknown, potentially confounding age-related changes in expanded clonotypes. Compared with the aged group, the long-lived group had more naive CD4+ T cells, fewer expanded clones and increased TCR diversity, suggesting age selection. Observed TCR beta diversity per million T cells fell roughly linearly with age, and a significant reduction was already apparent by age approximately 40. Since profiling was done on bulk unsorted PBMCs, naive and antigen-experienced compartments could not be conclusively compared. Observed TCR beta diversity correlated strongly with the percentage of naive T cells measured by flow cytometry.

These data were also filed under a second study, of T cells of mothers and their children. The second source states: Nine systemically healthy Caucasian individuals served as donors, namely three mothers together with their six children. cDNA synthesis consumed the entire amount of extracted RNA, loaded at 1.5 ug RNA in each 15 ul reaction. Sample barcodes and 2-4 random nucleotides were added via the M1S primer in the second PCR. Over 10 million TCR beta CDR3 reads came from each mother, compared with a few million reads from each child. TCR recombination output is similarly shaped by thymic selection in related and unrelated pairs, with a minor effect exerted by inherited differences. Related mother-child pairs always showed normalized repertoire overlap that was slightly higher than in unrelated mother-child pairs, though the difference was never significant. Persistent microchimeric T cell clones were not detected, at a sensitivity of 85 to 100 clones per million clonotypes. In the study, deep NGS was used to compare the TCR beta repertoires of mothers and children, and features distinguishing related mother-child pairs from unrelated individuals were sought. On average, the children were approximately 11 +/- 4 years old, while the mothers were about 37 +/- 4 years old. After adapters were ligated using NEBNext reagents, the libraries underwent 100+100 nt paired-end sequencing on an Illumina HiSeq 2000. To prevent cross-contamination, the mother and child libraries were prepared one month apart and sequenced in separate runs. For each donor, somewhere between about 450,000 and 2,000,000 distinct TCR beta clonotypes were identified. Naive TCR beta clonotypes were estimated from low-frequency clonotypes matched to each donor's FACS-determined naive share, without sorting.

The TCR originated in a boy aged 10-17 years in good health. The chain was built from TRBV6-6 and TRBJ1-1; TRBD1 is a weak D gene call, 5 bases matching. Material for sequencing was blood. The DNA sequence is TGTGCCAGCACCTGGGACTCCTTGAACACTGAAGCTTTCTTT. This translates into CASTWDSLNTEAFF.